The 31 T cell receptor beta chains below come from one sample, sequenced in a study of T cell changes during pregnancy in multiple sclerosis (dated by TCRdb to about 2019). The library was prepared using the immunoSEQ multiplex PCR assay. TCRdb's version of the immuneACCESS table is confined to in-frame rearrangements and falls short of the full clone set. An unresolved V gene accounts for under half of the shortfall where checked; the remainder is of unknown origin. In all, the sample holds tens of thousands of clones, and approximately 92% of those were seen once. The ten biggest clones cover about 2.2% of the sample. Material: peripheral blood, obtained before pregnancy. The receptors come from a female donor with multiple sclerosis, enrolled in a pregnancy study.

The chain joins TRBV15 to TRBJ2-7; TRBD2 aligns across 8 bases. Germline V gene lookup returns CDR1 LNHNV and CDR2 YYDKDF (reference sequence). The V gene end was trimmed by 4 bases and the J gene end by 2 bases; junction bases not matched to a gene: 7. The CDR3 sequence is 15 residues long. The chain's CDR3 is CATSNQRETTYEQYF. CDR3 in DNA: TGTGCCACCAGCAACCAGCGGGAGACCACCTACGAGCAGTACTTC.

The chain employs TRBV4-1 and TRBJ2-3; D gene ambiguous. CDR1 MGHRA and CDR2 YSYEKL come from the germline V gene. V lost 3 bases and J 9 bases, leaving 13 bases between the germline ends. This CDR3 contains 13 residues. CDR3 DNA sequence: TGCGCCAGCAGCCAGTGGTTGTGGGCGACGCAGTATTTT. Its protein is CASSQWLWATQYF.

This clone has more than one count but fewer than ten. V gene TRBV5-4 combines with J gene TRBJ1-2; 8 bases are shared with TRBD1. Germline V gene data show CDR1 as SGHNT and CDR2 as YYREEE (reference sequence). The CDR3 contains 13 residues. After removal of 4 bases from V and 6 bases from J, the junction contained 5 bases not matched to a gene. The CDR3 is CASSVQGANGYTF. The CDR3, as DNA: TGTGCCAGCAGCGTGCAGGGGGCAAATGGCTACACCTTC.

The chain carries TRBV6-5 and TRBJ2-7; no reliable D call. There are 10 residues in the CDR3. Between the trimmed V and J ends, which lost 8 bases and 5 bases, there was a span of 7 bases. Looked up from germline, CDR1 is MNHEY and CDR2 is SVGAGI. The CDR3 sequence: CASGEHEQYF. CDR3 coding DNA: TGTGCCAGCGGTGAGCACGAGCAGTACTTC.

The chain is built from TRBV19 and TRBJ2-2; 7 bases match TRBD2. Per germline, CDR1 LNHDA and CDR2 SQIVND (reference sequence). J was trimmed by 5 bases and V by 3 bases; bases with no gene match: 3. The CDR3 runs to 14 residues. The chain's CDR3 is CASSIVGGTGELFF. CDR3 DNA sequence: TGTGCCAGTAGTATTGTGGGAGGGACCGGGGAGCTGTTTTTT.

This chain links TRBV6-1 with TRBJ1-1, with D maybe TRBD1 (5 bases). The germline V gene has CDR1 MNHNS and CDR2 SASEGT. Trimming stripped 4 bases from V and 2 bases from J, with 8 bases between. CDR3 size: 13 residues. CDR3 sequence: CASSARTNTEAFF. Written as DNA, the CDR3 is TGTGCCAGCAGTGCGCGGACAAACACTGAAGCTTTCTTT.

This clone was seen just once. The V call is TRBV6-5, the J call TRBJ2-5, with D hard to call. The CDR3 runs to 12 residues. Looked up from germline, CDR1 is MNHEY and CDR2 is SVGAGI. The V end lost 4 bases, the J end lost 1 base, and 4 bases lay between the germline ends. The CDR3 DNA reads as TGTGCCAGCAGTTCCCTCCAAGAGACCCAGTACTTC. Translated, it gives CASSSLQETQYF.

The chain uses TRBV2 and TRBJ1-5; a possible D gene is TRBD1 (5 bases). From germline, CDR1 is SNHLY and CDR2 FYNNEI. V shed 6 bases and J shed 2 bases, with 20 bases lying between them. The CDR3 extends over 17 amino acids. CDR3 loop: CASRRDGGRLGNQPQHF. DNA for the CDR3: TGTGCCAGCAGAAGGGACGGGGGTCGTTTAGGCAATCAGCCCCAGCATTTT.

J is TRBJ2-1 and V is TRBV6-5, with unresolved D. Germline V CDR1 and CDR2: MNHEY, SVGAGI. V was shortened by 4 bases and J by 0 bases, with 10 bases between the two germline ends. The CDR3 loop spans 15 amino acids. CDR3 in DNA: TGTGCCAGCAGTTCTTTCCTGAGCTCCTACAATGAGCAGTTCTTC. Amino acids: CASSSFLSSYNEQFF.

The genes are TRBV12-5 and TRBJ1-1, with a weak D call TRBD1 (5 bases). Germline V CDR1 and CDR2: LGHNT, FRNRAP. Trimming took 5 bases from V and 4 from J, leaving 14 bases between them. CDR3 length equals 14 residues. The CDR3 spells CASGNQGLGTEAFF. The DNA of the CDR3 is TGTGCTAGTGGTAACCAGGGTTTGGGCACTGAAGCTTTCTTT. Looking up the rest from reference TRBV12-5 and TRBJ1-1 gives the full variable domain: DARVTQTPRHKVTEMGQEVTMRCQPILGHNTVFWYRQTMMQGLELLAYFRNRAPLDDSGMPKDRFSAEMPDATLATLKIQPSEPRDSAVYFCASGNQGLGTEAFFGQGTRLTVV.

This rearrangement joins TRBV9 to TRBJ2-1, with a possible D match to TRBD1 (6 bases). The CDR3 contains 15 residues. The germline CDR1 and CDR2 sequences are SGDLS and YYNGEE. Trimming shortened V by 3 bases and J by 3 bases, and 13 bases separated the two germline ends. This chain's CDR3 is CASSENRENYNEQFF. For the CDR3, the DNA is TGTGCCAGCAGCGAAAACAGGGAAAACTACAATGAGCAGTTCTTC.

This rearrangement joins TRBV27 to TRBJ2-3; 9 bases fit TRBD1. Looked up from germline, CDR1 is MNHEY and CDR2 is SMNVEV (reference sequence). The V and J ends lost 8 bases and 2 bases, in that order; junction bases with no gene match: 8. The CDR3 totals 15 residues. This chain's CDR3 is CASGSGTGHTDTQYF. CDR3 nucleotide sequence: TGTGCCAGCGGGTCCGGGACAGGGCACACAGATACGCAGTATTTT.

This clone was found once. V is TRBV9 and J is TRBJ2-5; 11 bases map to TRBD2. The CDR3 contains 14 residues. The germline gives CDR1 SGDLS, CDR2 YYNGEE. V was clipped by 3 bases and J by 4 bases; unmatched bases: 2. As DNA, the CDR3 is TGTGCCAGCAGCGAGACTAGCGGGACAGAGACCCAGTACTTC. As protein: CASSETSGTETQYF.

The chain joins TRBV28 to TRBJ1-2; 8 nucleotides align to TRBD1. The CDR3 totals 15 residues. The trim removed 2 bases at V and 3 bases at J, leaving 5 bases unmatched. The germline CDR1 and CDR2 sequences are MDHEN and SYDVKM. In DNA, the CDR3 is TGTGCCAGCAGTTTACCCAGGGGACAGGACTATGGCTACACCTTC. It translates to CASSLPRGQDYGYTF.

V usage is TRBV6-5 and J usage is TRBJ2-7; 13 nucleotides agree with TRBD2. V was pared by 4 bases and J by 6 bases, with 9 bases of the junction left unmatched. The CDR3 spans 16 residues. Looked up from germline, CDR1 is MNHEY and CDR2 is SVGAGI. CDR3 loop: CASSSTLAGGPGEQYF. DNA of the CDR3: TGTGCCAGCAGTTCTACACTAGCGGGAGGGCCGGGCGAGCAGTACTTC.

Points on this clone: One junction end does not reproduce the germline sequence, and a read error may be involved. J is TRBJ1-4 and V is TRBV7-7, with 7 bases matching TRBD1. The CDR3 consists of 15 residues. Germline CDR1 SSHAT, CDR2 FNYEAQ (reference sequence). CDR3 coding DNA: TGTGCTAGCAGCCGTACAGGGGCAACTAATGAAAAACTGTTTTTT. Translation: CASSRTGATNEKLFF.

The chain joins TRBV28 to TRBJ2-5, with D possibly being TRBD1 (6 bases). The CDR3 runs 13 residues. V dropped 3 bases and J dropped 5 bases, with 10 bases sitting between them. CDR1 and CDR2 from the germline V gene are MDHEN and SYDVKM. The chain's CDR3 is CASSFGQLETQYF. CDR3 sequence (DNA): TGTGCCAGCAGTTTCGGACAGCTTGAGACCCAGTACTTC.

This clone was seen more than once but under ten times. V gene TRBV11-2 combines with J gene TRBJ2-2, with D tentatively TRBD2 (6 bases). CDR1 SGHAT and CDR2 FQNNGV come from the germline V gene. The V end lost 5 bases, the J end lost 8 bases, and 21 bases lay between the germline ends. The CDR3 runs to 16 residues. CDR3: CASSPGLAGLDGELFF. For the CDR3, the DNA is TGTGCCAGCAGCCCCGGACTTGCGGGGCTGGATGGGGAGCTGTTTTTT.

The J gene is TRBJ2-1, the V gene TRBV19; D is undetermined. This CDR3 region has 13 residues. V lost 5 bases, J lost 0 bases, and 5 bases lay in between. CDR1 LNHDA and CDR2 SQIVND come from the germline V gene (reference sequence). CDR3 sequence (DNA): TGTGCCAGTAGTCCGAGCTCCTACAATGAGCAGTTCTTC. Residues: CASSPSSYNEQFF.

The chain carries TRBV13 and TRBJ2-7; D possibly corresponds to TRBD1 (5 bases). In germline, CDR1 is PRHDT, CDR2 FYEKMQ (reference sequence). V lost 6 bases, J lost 3 bases, and 18 bases lay in between. The CDR3 length is 15 residues. The CDR3 bases are TGTGCCAGCAGTCTCCTGCAGGGTCAGGGCTACGAGCAGTACTTC. Amino acid sequence: CASSLLQGQGYEQYF. Drawing the rest from reference TRBV13 and TRBJ2-7, the complete variable domain is AAGVIQSPRHLIKEKRETATLKCYPIPRHDTVYWYQQGPGQDPQFLISFYEKMQSDKGSIPDRFSAQQFSDYHSELNMSSLELGDSALYFCASSLLQGQGYEQYFGPGTRLTVT.

The J gene is TRBJ2-1, the V gene TRBV5-1, with 10 nucleotides matching TRBD2. V shed 7 bases and J 6 bases; nucleotides not matched to a gene: 7. The CDR3 is 14 amino acids. CDR1 SGHRS and CDR2 YFSETQ come from the germline V gene. As DNA, the CDR3 is TGCGCCAGCCCCTCCGGGACTAGCGCCAATGAGCAGTTCTTC. As protein: CASPSGTSANEQFF. Full variable domain (outside the CDR3, taken from reference TRBV5-1 and TRBJ2-1): KAGVTQTPRYLIKTRGQQVTLSCSPISGHRSVSWYQQTPGQGLQFLFEYFSETQRNKGNFPGRFSGRQFSNSRSEMNVSTLELGDSALYLCASPSGTSANEQFFGPGTRLTVL.

The chain is built from TRBV7-2 and TRBJ2-1; TRBD2 is a possible D gene (6 bases). There are 15 residues in the CDR3. The ends were cut back, 1 base at V and 7 bases at J, with 14 bases in the middle. The germline V gene encodes CDR1 SGHTA and CDR2 FQGNSA. The CDR3 loop is CASSLVWRAGNEQFF. CDR3 bases: TGTGCCAGCAGCTTAGTCTGGAGGGCGGGAAATGAGCAGTTCTTC.

This clone was found once. The chain has TRBV21-1 and TRBJ2-7; the table's D call, TRBD1, was not checked against the DNA. TRBV21-1 is described as a pseudogene. The CDR3 contains 16 residues. This CDR3 is CASSKLRTGNSYEQYF. For the CDR3, the DNA is TGTGCCAGCAGCAAACTCCGGACAGGGAACTCCTACGAGCAGTACTTC.

The chain recombines TRBV5-6 with TRBJ2-7, with a weak D call TRBD2 (5 bases). Germline CDR1 reads SGHDT; CDR2 reads YYEEEE. The V and J ends lost 4 bases and 2 bases respectively, with 16 bases between them. The CDR3 covers 15 residues. CDR3: CASSLPSRAAYEQYF. The CDR3 DNA sequence: TGTGCCAGCAGCCTCCCCTCGCGGGCGGCCTACGAGCAGTACTTC.

The chain combines TRBV25-1 with TRBJ2-5, with D possibly matching TRBD1 (6 bases). Deletions cut 4 bases from V and 4 bases from J, with 10 bases between. CDR3 length equals 13 residues. Germline V gene sequence: CDR1 MGHDK, CDR2 SYGVNS. Written as DNA, the CDR3 is TGTGCCAGCAGTGCGGGACAAGTAGAGACCCAGTACTTC. Translation gives CASSAGQVETQYF. Full variable domain (outside the CDR3, taken from reference TRBV25-1 and TRBJ2-5): EADIYQTPRYLVIGTGKKITLECSQTMGHDKMYWYQQDPGMELHLIHYSYGVNSTEKGDLSSESTVSRIRTEHFPLTLESARPSHTSQYLCASSAGQVETQYFGPGTRLLVL.

The J gene is TRBJ2-7, the V gene TRBV7-8; possibly TRBD1 for D (6 bases). V lost 2 bases, J lost 3 bases, and 8 bases lay in between. The CDR3 runs 13 residues. CDR1 SGHVS and CDR2 FQNEAQ come from the germline V gene. CDR3 coding DNA: TGTGCCAGCAGCTTAACACAGGGCTACGAGCAGTACTTC. This sequence encodes CASSLTQGYEQYF.

The chain carries TRBV10-3 and TRBJ1-2; 12 bases align to TRBD1. Germline CDR1 reads ENHRY; CDR2 reads SYGVKD. The CDR3 is 20 amino acids. V lost 3 bases and J lost 6; bases outside the gene matches: 20. The CDR3 loop reads CAISDDVPRDRGLIGDGYTF. The CDR3, as DNA: TGTGCCATCAGTGACGATGTACCCCGGGACAGGGGGCTAATCGGCGATGGCTACACCTTC.

The chain uses TRBV4-1 and TRBJ1-5, with D possibly matching TRBD1 (6 bases). The CDR3 is 14 amino acids. Trimming stripped 0 bases from V and 5 bases from J, with 8 bases between. Per germline, CDR1 MGHRA and CDR2 YSYEKL. The CDR3 reads CASSQDPGDQPQHF. The CDR3, as DNA: TGCGCCAGCAGCCAAGATCCAGGGGATCAGCCCCAGCATTTT.

The rearrangement uses TRBV29-1 and TRBJ2-7; maybe TRBD2 (5 bases). The CDR3 has 13 residues. CDR1 and CDR2 from the germline V gene are SQVTM and ANQGSEA. Trimming left V 0 bases short and J 6 bases short, with 12 bases between. This chain's CDR3 is CSVEDRAEGEQYF. The DNA of the CDR3 is TGCAGCGTTGAAGACAGAGCTGAGGGCGAGCAGTACTTC.

The chain carries TRBV6-5 and TRBJ2-1, with TRBD2 matching over 8 bases. Germline V gives CDR1 MNHEY, CDR2 SVGAGI. The CDR3 is made up of 12 amino acids. V was clipped by 10 bases and J by 3 bases; unmatched bases: 2. The DNA for the CDR3 is TGTGCCACCGGGACTAGCTACAATGAGCAGTTCTTC. As protein: CATGTSYNEQFF.

This clone was recorded once. The gene calls are TRBV23-1 and TRBJ1-5; D call uncertain. TRBV23-1 is an open reading frame, and its role is uncertain. The CDR3 extends over 15 amino acids. V shed 5 bases and J shed 5 bases, with 16 bases lying between them. The CDR3 spells CASSSRCVTDQPQHF. In DNA, the CDR3 is TGCGCCAGCAGTTCCCGCTGCGTGACTGATCAGCCCCAGCATTTT.